A single sample is the source of the 8 T cell receptor beta chains below, sequenced in a study of blood T cell repertoires in COVID-19. Assay used: immunoSEQ multiplex PCR; TCRdb lists only in-frame clones, some missing. The repertoire has some 100,000 clones, roughly nine tenths of them found once; the top ten carry around 0.94%. The sequenced material came from peripheral blood. These receptors all stem from a man aged 55 to 70 with acute or convalescent COVID-19.

The rearrangement links TRBV28 to TRBJ1-2, with 9 nucleotides matching TRBD1. The CDR3 totals 11 residues. J was trimmed by 8 bases and V by 8 bases; bases with no gene match: 3. CDR1 is MDHEN, CDR2 SYDVKM, per germline. The CDR3, as DNA: TGTGCCAGCCTGGGGACAGGGGGCTACACCTTC. This encodes CASLGTGGYTF.

The V gene is TRBV3-1 (or the pseudogene TRBV3-2), the J gene TRBJ1-4; the match to TRBD1 covers 7 bases. The germline V gene has CDR1 LGHDT and CDR2 YNNKEL (reference sequence). The V gene end was trimmed by 5 bases and the J gene end by 0 bases; junction bases not matched to a gene: 9. CDR3 length: 17 residues. CDR3 sequence: CASSSRDRVATNEKLFF. DNA for the CDR3: TGTGCCAGCAGCTCCCGGGACAGAGTTGCAACTAATGAAAAACTGTTTTTT.

The gene calls are TRBV19 and TRBJ1-2, with D unresolved. The CDR3 has 13 amino acids. The V gene lost 7 bases and the J gene lost 0 bases, with 9 bases spanning the gap. Germline assignment: CDR1 LNHDA and CDR2 SQIVND (reference sequence). This CDR3 is CASKLGTNYGYTF. CDR3 DNA: TGTGCCAGTAAACTCGGGACTAACTATGGCTACACCTTC.

The V gene is TRBV28, the J gene TRBJ1-6; D is undetermined. Trimming took off 6 bases at V and 10 bases at J, with 16 bases between the two ends. Germline loops: CDR1 MDHEN, CDR2 SYDVKM. The CDR3 length is 14 residues. CDR3 amino acids: CASSRGLPRSPLHF. The CDR3, as DNA: TGTGCCAGCAGCCGAGGGCTACCCCGATCACCCCTCCACTTT.

The V gene is TRBV4-1, the J gene TRBJ2-1; TRBD2 might be the D (6 bases). Looked up from germline, CDR1 is MGHRA and CDR2 is YSYEKL. The CDR3 has 13 amino acids. Trimming took 0 bases from V and 10 from J, leaving 10 bases between them. The DNA of the CDR3 is TGCGCCAGCAGCCAAGATCCTGGGGGGGAGCAGTTCTTC. Its translation is CASSQDPGGEQFF.

This rearrangement joins TRBV19 to TRBJ1-2; TRBD1 matches at 9 bases. This CDR3 region has 14 residues. After removal of 6 bases from V and 6 bases from J, the junction contained 8 bases not matched to a gene. Germline V gene data show CDR1 as LNHDA and CDR2 as SQIVND (reference sequence). CDR3 in DNA: TGTGCCAGTAGCCTACAGGGGGCTAGCGATGGCTACACCTTC. Its translation: CASSLQGASDGYTF.

The chain couples TRBV27 to TRBJ1-5, with TRBD1 matching 8 bases. J lost 7 bases, V lost 5 bases, and 7 bases had no gene match. CDR3 length: 14 amino acids. Per the germline V gene, CDR1 is MNHEY and CDR2 is SMNVEV (reference sequence). The CDR3 DNA is TGTGCCAGCAGTGCAGGGGGCGTGAAACAGCCCCAGCATTTT. This translates into CASSAGGVKQPQHF.

This sequence joins TRBV19 and TRBJ2-1, with TRBD2 matching over 12 bases. This CDR3 is built from 19 residues. Germline CDR1 LNHDA, CDR2 SQIVND (reference sequence). The V and J ends lost 6 bases and 2 bases, in that order; junction bases with no gene match: 14. The CDR3 sequence is CASSSSPPRTSGTYNEQFF. CDR3 DNA sequence: TGTGCCAGTAGCTCCTCCCCCCCCCGGACTAGCGGGACCTACAATGAGCAGTTCTTC.